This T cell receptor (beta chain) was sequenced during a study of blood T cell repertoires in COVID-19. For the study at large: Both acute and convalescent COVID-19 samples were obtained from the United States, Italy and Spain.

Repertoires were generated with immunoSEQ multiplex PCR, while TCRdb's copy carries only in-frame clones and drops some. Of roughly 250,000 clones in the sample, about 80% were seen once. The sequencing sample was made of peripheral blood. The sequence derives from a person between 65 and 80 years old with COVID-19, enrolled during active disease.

The chain's CDR3 is CSASQRDLQETQYF. The CDR3 DNA reads as TGCAGTGCTAGTCAGCGGGACCTACAAGAGACCCAGTACTTC. The chain combines TRBV20-1 with TRBJ2-5, with 7 positions matching TRBD2. The V gene's germline CDR1 is DFQATT and CDR2 SNEGSKA (reference sequence). The V and J ends lost 3 bases and 2 bases, in that order; junction bases with no gene match: 6. This CDR3 has 14 amino acids.